This T cell receptor (beta chain) was documented in a study of blood T cell repertoires in COVID-19. In the original processing: Amplification of reference gene primers was used by the study to estimate nucleated cell counts. Assay: immunoSEQ multiplex PCR; the TCRdb copy retains only in-frame clones and omits some. Clone size and the V and J calls come from that table; the DNA yielded D and trimming. The table lists over 200,000 clones, 75% to 90% of them singletons. Germline CDR1 is SGHRS and CDR2 is YFSETQ. J was trimmed by 2 bases and V by 4 bases; bases with no gene match: 7. CDR3 length equals 15 residues.

The chain combines TRBV5-1 with TRBJ2-5, with 8 bases matching TRBD1. This clonotype originated in a man aged 35-49 years who had recovered from COVID-19. The sequenced material came from PBMCs or T cells enriched from blood (not recorded which). CDR3 amino acids: CASSPDRVGQETQYF. The CDR3 DNA reads as TGCGCCAGCAGCCCGGACAGGGTAGGACAAGAGACCCAGTACTTC.